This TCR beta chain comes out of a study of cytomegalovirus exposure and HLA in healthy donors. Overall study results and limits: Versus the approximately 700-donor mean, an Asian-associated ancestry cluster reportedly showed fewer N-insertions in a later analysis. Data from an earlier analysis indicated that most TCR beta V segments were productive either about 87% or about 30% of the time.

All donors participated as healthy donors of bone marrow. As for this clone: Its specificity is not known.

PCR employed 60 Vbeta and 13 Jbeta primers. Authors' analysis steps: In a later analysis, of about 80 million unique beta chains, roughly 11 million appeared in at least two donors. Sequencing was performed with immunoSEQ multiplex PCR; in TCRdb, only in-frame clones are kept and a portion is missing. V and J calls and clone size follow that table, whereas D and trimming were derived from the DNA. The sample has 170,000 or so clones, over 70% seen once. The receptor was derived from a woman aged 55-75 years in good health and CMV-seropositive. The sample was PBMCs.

The chain's CDR3 is CASSRGDSYNEQFF. In DNA form, the CDR3 reads TGCGCCAGCAGCCGAGGGGACAGCTACAATGAGCAGTTCTTC. The V and J genes are TRBV4-1 and TRBJ2-1, with 7 bases identical to TRBD1. The germline gives CDR1 MGHRA, CDR2 YSYEKL. The CDR3 has 14 amino acids. V lost 4 bases to trimming and J lost 3 bases; unmatched junction nucleotides: 3.